The clone carrying this T cell receptor (beta chain) was counted many times. The antigen remains unidentified. This CDR3 has 14 amino acids. Germline CDR1 is SGHTA and CDR2 is FQGNSA. V lost 6 bases and J lost 0, with 12 bases in between. This specimen belongs to a study of blood T cells in healthy people across ages. Broader study findings: Measured against age, TCR beta diversity per million T cells decreased in a roughly linear manner.

With a J-beta primer mix and a sample-barcoded 5' primer, a second PCR ran roughly 6 to 11 cycles. Every molecule of cDNA carried a tag from a template-switch adaptor with 12 random nucleotides. TCRdb passed the 5' RACE reads through MiXCR, listing each CDR3 protein once. The sample contains 2 million or so distinct CDR3 sequences, around half of which appear only once. This receptor was identified in a woman in her thirties or forties in good health. The rearrangement uses TRBV7-2 and TRBJ2-7; D gene unclear. Sequencing was done on a sample of blood. CDR3 region: CASSSTRLSYEQYF. The CDR3 bases are TGTGCCAGCAGTTCCACGCGGCTCTCCTACGAGCAGTACTTC.